These 30 T cell receptor beta chains share one sample of origin, sequenced in a study of cytomegalovirus exposure and HLA in healthy donors. With 60 Vbeta and 13 Jbeta primers, the PCR was carried out. The assay was immunoSEQ multiplex PCR, and TCRdb's table has in-frame clones only and misses some. The sample has fewer than 80,000 clones, approximately 79% seen once. Source material: PBMCs. The receptors were gathered from a man aged 25-40 years in good health and CMV-seronegative.

The chain couples TRBV28 to TRBJ2-7; tentatively, D is TRBD1 (6 bases). V was trimmed by 5 bases and J by 4 bases, leaving 18 bases between them. CDR3 length: 15 residues. Germline CDR1 reads MDHEN; CDR2 reads SYDVKM. The CDR3 protein is CASSPRGTGRYEQYF. In nucleotides, the CDR3 is TGTGCCAGCAGTCCCAGGGGTACAGGGCGATACGAGCAGTACTTC.

Here the CDR3 reads CASSERTGGNEQFF. Written as DNA, the CDR3 is TGCGCCAGCAGCGAGCGGACAGGGGGCAATGAGCAGTTCTTC. The chain recombines TRBV5-1 with TRBJ2-1; 10 bases match TRBD1. J was trimmed by 6 bases and V by 4 bases; bases with no gene match: 4. The CDR3 covers 14 residues. Per the germline V gene, CDR1 is SGHRS and CDR2 is YFSETQ.

The V and J genes are TRBV7-6 and TRBJ2-2; D might be TRBD1 (7 bases). V shed 5 bases and J shed 5 bases, with 21 bases lying between them. The CDR3 runs to 17 residues. CDR1 is SGHVS and CDR2 is FNYEAQ in the germline V gene. The CDR3 protein is CASSHILEGAKTGELFF. The CDR3 coding sequence is TGTGCCAGCAGCCACATTTTGGAGGGGGCAAAAACCGGGGAGCTGTTTTTT. The entire variable domain, with the rest obtained from reference TRBV7-6 and TRBJ2-2, is as follows: GAGVSQSPRYKVTKRGQDVALRCDPISGHVSLYWYRQALGQGPEFLTYFNYEAQQDKSGLPNDRFSAERPEGSISTLTIQRTEQRDSAMYRCASSHILEGAKTGELFFGEGSRLTVL.

The CDR3 DNA is TGTGCCAGCAGTTGGAGCGGGACCGGGGAGCTGTTTTTT. Protein product: CASSWSGTGELFF. The V call is TRBV27, the J call TRBJ2-2, with D perhaps matching TRBD2 (6 bases). V lost 4 bases to trimming and J lost 5 bases, with 8 bases between them. CDR1 is MNHEY and CDR2 is SMNVEV in the germline V gene (reference sequence). The CDR3 contains 13 residues.

This rearrangement joins TRBV28 to TRBJ2-2; tentative D call: TRBD1 (6 bases). V lost 5 bases and J 4 bases, leaving 14 bases between the germline ends. Germline CDR1 MDHEN, CDR2 SYDVKM. The CDR3 contains 15 residues. The CDR3 protein is CASSLGGAGTGELFF. The DNA of the CDR3 is TGTGCCAGCAGTCTTGGGGGCGCGGGCACCGGGGAGCTGTTTTTT.

The chain combines TRBV6-1 with TRBJ2-2, with TRBD2 as a possible D gene (6 bases). The CDR3 contains 15 residues. CDR1 is MNHNS, CDR2 SASEGT, per germline. Between the trimmed V and J ends, which lost 8 bases and 4 bases, there was a span of 17 bases. The CDR3, as DNA: TGTGCCAGCGCCCCCCGGGACTTCAGCACCGGGGAGCTGTTTTTT. This gives the protein CASAPRDFSTGELFF.

The V call is TRBV11-3, the J call TRBJ2-5, with 8 bases matching TRBD1. CDR1 SGHNT and CDR2 YENEEA come from the germline V gene. V lost 4 bases, J lost 4 bases, and 8 bases stayed unmatched. There are 15 residues in the CDR3. CDR3 protein: CASSSDAGGAETQYF. The CDR3 DNA is TGTGCCAGCAGCTCCGACGCAGGGGGCGCAGAGACCCAGTACTTC.

The rearrangement links TRBV19 to TRBJ1-1; a weak D match, TRBD1 (5 bases). The CDR3 loop spans 15 amino acids. Per the germline V gene, CDR1 is LNHDA and CDR2 is SQIVND (reference sequence). Trimming took off 4 bases at V and 4 bases at J, with 16 bases between the two ends. Here the CDR3 DNA reads TGTGCCAGTAGTAGGACACAGAGGTCAGTCACTGAAGCTTTCTTT. Translation: CASSRTQRSVTEAFF. The complete variable domain, with remaining parts taken from reference TRBV19 and TRBJ1-1, reads DGGITQSPKYLFRKEGQNVTLSCEQNLNHDAMYWYRQDPGQGLRLIYYSQIVNDFQKGDIAEGYSVSREKKESFPLTVTSAQKNPTAFYLCASSRTQRSVTEAFFGQGTRLTVV.

This chain connects TRBV5-1 to TRBJ2-7; D is perhaps TRBD1 (5 bases). Germline V gene data show CDR1 as SGHRS and CDR2 as YFSETQ. This CDR3 is 12 amino acids long. The germline V and J ends were trimmed by 5 bases and 4 bases, with 10 bases remaining between them. CDR3 DNA: TGCGCCAGCAGTAAAGGGGTATACGAGCAGTACTTC. Amino acid sequence: CASSKGVYEQYF.

V usage is TRBV7-8 and J usage is TRBJ2-1, with 7 bases identical to TRBD1. The CDR3 covers 14 residues. V was pared by 5 bases and J by 5 bases, with 6 bases of the junction left unmatched. CDR1 and CDR2 from the germline V gene are SGHVS and FQNEAQ. Here the CDR3 DNA reads TGTGCCAGCAGCCACAGGACAGGTCACAATGAGCAGTTCTTC. Amino acid sequence: CASSHRTGHNEQFF.

The rearrangement joins TRBV5-1 to TRBJ1-1, with 7 bases matching TRBD1. Germline CDR1 and CDR2: SGHRS and YFSETQ. This CDR3 is 14 amino acids long. V trimming: 4 bases; J trimming: 1 base; junction bases outside the gene matches: 4. The CDR3 spells CASSRDSKNTEAFF. In DNA form, the CDR3 reads TGCGCCAGCAGCCGGGACAGCAAGAACACTGAAGCTTTCTTT.

J is TRBJ2-5 and V is TRBV7-2; perhaps TRBD1 as D (5 bases). Deletions cut 5 bases from V and 2 bases from J, with 12 bases between. Germline lookup yields CDR1 SGHTA and CDR2 FQGNSA. The CDR3 has 14 amino acids. This chain's CDR3 is CASSVETVQETQYF. DNA for the CDR3: TGTGCCAGCAGCGTAGAGACAGTTCAAGAGACCCAGTACTTC.

V and J are TRBV6-4 and TRBJ2-1; no definite D call. Looked up from germline, CDR1 is MRHNA and CDR2 is SNTAGT. The CDR3 contains 13 residues. V was trimmed by 6 bases and J by 0 bases, leaving 6 bases between them. The DNA of the CDR3 is TGTGCCAGCAGGTCTACCTCCTACAATGAGCAGTTCTTC. It encodes CASRSTSYNEQFF.

The rearrangement uses TRBV7-6 and TRBJ2-1, with 7 bases matching TRBD2. This CDR3 is 16 amino acids long. Germline V gene data show CDR1 as SGHVS and CDR2 as FNYEAQ. The junction had 6 bases not matched to a gene; V was cut back by 3 bases and J by 1 base. The CDR3, as DNA: TGTGCCAGCAGCTTCCGGTTCGGGGGGTCCTACAATGAGCAGTTCTTC. It encodes CASSFRFGGSYNEQFF. Full variable domain (missing parts from reference TRBV7-6 and TRBJ2-1): GAGVSQSPRYKVTKRGQDVALRCDPISGHVSLYWYRQALGQGPEFLTYFNYEAQQDKSGLPNDRFSAERPEGSISTLTIQRTEQRDSAMYRCASSFRFGGSYNEQFFGPGTRLTVL.

The table lists this clone with a count of one. The chain joins TRBV6-6 to TRBJ2-3; D is uncertain. Germline V CDR1 and CDR2: MNHNY, SVGAGI (reference sequence). This CDR3 comprises 13 residues. V shed 5 bases and J shed 5 bases, with 11 bases lying between them. The CDR3 loop is CASSRTDIDTQYF. In DNA form, the CDR3 reads TGTGCCAGCAGTCGAACAGACATAGATACGCAGTATTTT.

The chain is built from TRBV28 and TRBJ2-3; 9 nucleotides align to TRBD1. The CDR3 totals 16 residues. The V and J ends lost 8 bases and 3 bases, in that order; junction bases with no gene match: 12. Germline values: CDR1 MDHEN, CDR2 SYDVKM. DNA for the CDR3: TGTGCCAGCGGCAGGGGACAGGGCGTAGGAACAGATACGCAGTATTTT. Protein product: CASGRGQGVGTDTQYF.

The rearrangement uses TRBV2 and TRBJ2-1; TRBD2 matches at 9 bases. V was clipped by 11 bases and J by 9 bases; unmatched bases: 14. The CDR3 extends over 14 amino acids. Germline assignment: CDR1 SNHLY and CDR2 FYNNEI. CDR3 in amino acids: CARSLAGGKGEQFF. CDR3 in DNA: TGTGCCCGTTCTCTGGCGGGAGGGAAGGGTGAGCAGTTCTTC.

This sequence joins TRBV10-3 and TRBJ1-1, with a weak D call TRBD1 (6 bases). CDR1 and CDR2 (germline): ENHRY, SYGVKD. This CDR3 has 15 residues. Trimming cost V 0 bases and J 2 bases, with 10 bases left between them. Here the CDR3 reads CAISESTGSNTEAFF. CDR3 coding DNA: TGTGCCATCAGTGAGTCGACAGGATCAAACACTGAAGCTTTCTTT.

The chain links TRBV19 to TRBJ1-2; D uncertain. Looked up from germline, CDR1 is LNHDA and CDR2 is SQIVND (reference sequence). This CDR3 has 16 amino acids. Trimming pared 1 base from V and 7 bases from J, leaving 19 bases between. CDR3 DNA sequence: TGTGCCAGTAGTATAGTAGGAGCGACCTTAGCGGCTGGCTACACCTTC. Amino acids: CASSIVGATLAAGYTF.

J is TRBJ2-5 and V is TRBV27, with D possibly TRBD1 on 5 matching bases. This CDR3 is built from 17 residues. Germline CDR1 reads MNHEY; CDR2 reads SMNVEV (reference sequence). V shed 6 bases and J shed 0 bases, with 20 bases lying between them. The CDR3 is CASRSDSTIRYQETQYF. The CDR3 nucleotides are TGTGCCAGCAGGAGCGACAGTACTATTAGGTACCAAGAGACCCAGTACTTC.

V usage is TRBV6-1 and J usage is TRBJ2-3; TRBD1 aligns across 8 bases. The CDR3 loop spans 14 amino acids. The V and J ends lost 6 bases and 7 bases, in that order; junction bases with no gene match: 9. Germline-derived CDR1 and CDR2 are MNHNS and SASEGT. The CDR3: CASSNRGTGNTQYF. CDR3 coding DNA: TGTGCCAGCAGCAACAGGGGGACAGGCAATACGCAGTATTTT.

This chain uses TRBV4-1 with TRBJ2-7, with D perhaps matching TRBD2 (5 bases). Per the germline V gene, CDR1 is MGHRA and CDR2 is YSYEKL. Trimming stripped 3 bases from V and 6 bases from J, with 15 bases between. This CDR3 comprises 14 residues. CDR3 DNA sequence: TGCGCCAGCAGCCAGCTAGGAGAGGGTCGCGAGCAGTACTTC. Residues: CASSQLGEGREQYF.

The chain couples TRBV20-1 to TRBJ1-3; no reliable D call. The length of the CDR3 is 11 residues. In germline, CDR1 is DFQATT, CDR2 SNEGSKA (reference sequence). V was cut by 6 bases and J by 4 bases, with 7 bases left in between. The CDR3 protein is CSANIGNTIYF. CDR3 in DNA: TGCAGTGCCAACATAGGAAACACCATATATTTT.

J is TRBJ1-2 and V is TRBV15; D remains ambiguous. This CDR3 spans 14 amino acids. Germline V CDR1 and CDR2: LNHNV, YYDKDF (reference sequence). V lost 3 bases and J 2 bases, leaving 10 bases between the germline ends. The CDR3 loop reads CATSSPRGNYGYTF. CDR3 DNA: TGTGCCACCAGCAGCCCACGAGGGAACTATGGCTACACCTTC.

The chain employs TRBV9 and TRBJ2-2, with D perhaps TRBD2 (7 bases). CDR1 and CDR2 (germline): SGDLS, YYNGEE. The CDR3 sequence is 16 residues long. V shed 0 bases and J shed 5 bases, with 14 bases lying between them. The CDR3 spells CASSVVPGGPTGELFF. For the CDR3, the DNA is TGTGCCAGCAGCGTAGTACCGGGGGGCCCTACCGGGGAGCTGTTTTTT.

The V call is TRBV2, the J call TRBJ2-7; TRBD1 matches 7 bases. This CDR3 contains 15 residues. V shed 5 bases and J 0 bases; nucleotides not matched to a gene: 7. Germline assignment: CDR1 SNHLY and CDR2 FYNNEI. The CDR3 here is CASSLQTGFSYEQYF. The CDR3 DNA follows: TGTGCCAGCAGTCTCCAGACAGGGTTCTCCTACGAGCAGTACTTC.

This chain joins TRBV11-1 and TRBJ2-7; no clear D. CDR1 is SGHAT and CDR2 is FQDESV in the germline V gene (reference sequence). V lost 3 bases, J lost 0 bases, and 15 bases lay in between. The CDR3 length is 16 residues. CDR3 sequence reads: CASSFSVALSSYEQYF. DNA for the CDR3: TGTGCCAGCAGCTTTAGTGTCGCGCTTAGCTCCTACGAGCAGTACTTC.

This clone was recorded a few times. The chain links TRBV27 to TRBJ2-7, with D perhaps TRBD2 (6 bases). The CDR3 sequence is 15 residues long. Germline CDR1 is MNHEY and CDR2 is SMNVEV (reference sequence). V lost 5 bases, J lost 1 base, and 15 bases lay in between. The CDR3 nucleotides read TGTGCCAGCAGTCCCCGGGGGAGAGAGTCCTACGAGCAGTACTTC. Amino acid sequence: CASSPRGRESYEQYF.

This clone was picked up one time. The chain employs TRBV19 and TRBJ1-1, with a possible D match to TRBD1 (6 bases). The CDR3 consists of 15 residues. The V end was cut by 0 bases, the J end by 8 bases, with 16 bases between. The V gene's germline CDR1 is LNHDA and CDR2 SQIVND (reference sequence). The CDR3, as DNA: TGTGCCAGTAGTATAGATGCGAGCAGGGGAATAGAAGCTTTCTTT. This sequence encodes CASSIDASRGIEAFF.

The chain links TRBV7-2 to TRBJ1-5, with D hard to call. V was shortened by 5 bases and J by 2 bases, with 7 bases between the two germline ends. CDR3 size: 13 residues. Per the germline V gene, CDR1 is SGHTA and CDR2 is FQGNSA. The CDR3 reads CASSMRGNQPQHF. The CDR3 nucleotides read TGTGCCAGCAGCATGAGGGGCAATCAGCCCCAGCATTTT.